This paragraph reports one T cell receptor beta chain. The sample is drawn from a study of T cells in Graves' hyperthyroidism and ophthalmopathy. RNA transcripts served as the template for amplifying TCR beta CDR3 regions. Initially, a first-round RT-PCR of the TCR CDR3 employed the HTBI primer set. Each CDR3 protein is one row after TCRdb ran MiXCR on the multiplex PCR reads. The sample consists of about 420,000 distinct CDR3 sequences, approximately 15% of them appearing once. Germline V gives CDR1 SGHVS, CDR2 FNYEAQ. The CDR3 contains 14 residues. V shed 5 bases and J shed 3 bases, with 14 bases lying between them.

This clonotype originated in a young woman with Graves' hyperthyroidism. The chain employs TRBV7-6 and TRBJ2-7; possible D gene TRBD2, 6 bases. Sequencing was carried out using blood. Here the CDR3 reads CASSGGDSGYEQYF. The CDR3, as DNA: TGTGCCAGCAGCGGAGGGGATTCTGGCTACGAGCAGTACTTC.